These 19 T cell receptor beta chains share one sample of origin, sequenced in a study of blood T cell repertoires in COVID-19. Method: immunoSEQ multiplex PCR; TCRdb's copy keeps in-frame clones and lacks some. The sample yields about 59,000 clones, 81% seen once. The source material was peripheral blood. All receptors come from a woman of 80 years or more with active or convalescent COVID-19.

The chain uses TRBV6-4 and TRBJ2-3, with 9 bases matching TRBD2. Germline V gene sequence: CDR1 MRHNA, CDR2 SNTAGT. This CDR3 is built from 15 residues. V trimming: 0 bases; J trimming: 6 bases; junction bases outside the gene matches: 4. The CDR3 DNA reads as TGTGCCAGCAGTGACTCGGGCGGGGGGGCTGATACGCAGTATTTT. Its translation: CASSDSGGGADTQYF.

This sequence joins TRBV18 and TRBJ2-5; maybe TRBD2 (6 bases). V shed 3 bases and J shed 1 base, with 15 bases lying between them. Per germline, CDR1 KGHSH and CDR2 LQKENI. CDR3 length: 16 amino acids. Written as DNA, the CDR3 is TGTGCCAGCTCACCCCGACTAGATAGGGCCCAAGAGACCCAGTACTTC. Its protein is CASSPRLDRAQETQYF.

The rearrangement links TRBV7-2 to TRBJ2-5, with 8 positions matching TRBD1. The trim removed 4 bases at V and 6 bases at J, leaving 7 bases unmatched. From germline, CDR1 is SGHTA and CDR2 FQGNSA. The CDR3 consists of 14 residues. Written as DNA, the CDR3 is TGTGCCAGCAGCTCGCAGGGGGCTGTGCAGACCCAGTACTTC. It codes for CASSSQGAVQTQYF.

The genes are TRBV20-1 and TRBJ2-1, with D possibly being TRBD1 (5 bases). V dropped 4 bases and J dropped 7 bases, with 5 bases sitting between them. This CDR3 is 10 amino acids long. CDR1 is DFQATT and CDR2 is SNEGSKA in the germline V gene (reference sequence). The CDR3 bases are TGCAGTGCTAACAGGAATGAGCAGTTCTTC. It yields the protein CSANRNEQFF.

By proportion, this clone is medium-sized. Different DNA sequences within this sample yield the same CDR3. The rearrangement uses TRBV27 and TRBJ2-2; the D gene is possibly TRBD2 (6 bases). Trimming took off 3 bases at V and 7 bases at J, with 12 bases between the two ends. Germline-derived CDR1 and CDR2 are MNHEY and SMNVEV (reference sequence). The CDR3 contains 14 residues. The CDR3 loop is CASSFGGEGGELFF. The CDR3 DNA reads as TGTGCCAGCAGTTTCGGAGGGGAAGGCGGGGAGCTGTTTTTT.

V and J are TRBV7-2 and TRBJ2-3; weak D call: TRBD2 (6 bases). CDR1 and CDR2 (germline): SGHTA, FQGNSA. V lost 2 bases and J 2 bases, leaving 8 bases between the germline ends. The CDR3 totals 14 residues. The CDR3 nucleotides are TGTGCCAGCAGCTTATGGGAGGCCACAGATACGCAGTATTTT. It specifies CASSLWEATDTQYF.

The chain uses TRBV4-2 and TRBJ1-3; D gene ambiguous. CDR1 and CDR2 from the germline V gene are LGHNA and YNFKEQ. Trimming took 0 bases from V and 4 from J, leaving 10 bases between them. CDR3 size: 15 residues. CDR3 amino acids: CASSQDAREGNTIYF. CDR3 in DNA: TGTGCCAGCAGCCAAGATGCCCGGGAAGGAAACACCATATATTTT.

The chain recombines TRBV29-1 with TRBJ1-1; D ambiguous. V was cut by 6 bases and J by 2 bases, with 7 bases left in between. The germline V gene encodes CDR1 SQVTM and CDR2 ANQGSEA. The CDR3 extends over 11 amino acids. CDR3: CSVEFNTEAFF. For the CDR3, the DNA is TGCAGCGTCGAGTTCAACACTGAAGCTTTCTTT.

The chain employs TRBV29-1 and TRBJ1-6; the D gene is possibly TRBD1 (6 bases). Trimming removed 5 bases at V and 4 bases at J, with 12 bases between. This CDR3 contains 14 residues. Germline V gene sequence: CDR1 SQVTM, CDR2 ANQGSEA. The CDR3 loop is CSVRGADYNSPLHF. Written as DNA, the CDR3 is TGCAGCGTTCGGGGGGCAGATTATAATTCACCCCTCCACTTT. Complete variable domain (other parts from reference TRBV29-1 and TRBJ1-6): SAVISQKPSRDICQRGTSLTIQCQVDSQVTMMFWYRQQPGQSLTLIATANQGSEATYESGFVIDKFPISRPNLTFSTLTVSNMSPEDSSIYLCSVRGADYNSPLHFGNGTRLTVT.

This sequence joins TRBV9 and TRBJ1-1; D is possibly TRBD1 (6 bases). Germline CDR1 is SGDLS and CDR2 is YYNGEE. CDR3 length: 14 amino acids. Trimming left V 4 bases short and J 11 bases short, with 21 bases between. This CDR3 reads CASSSYPGDLAAFF. The DNA for the CDR3 is TGTGCCAGCAGCTCGTACCCAGGGGATTTGGCGGCTTTCTTT.

The chain employs TRBV4-1 and TRBJ1-3; no definite D call. The CDR3 runs 13 residues. The germline CDR1 and CDR2 sequences are MGHRA and YSYEKL. The germline V and J ends were trimmed by 4 bases and 2 bases, with 6 bases remaining between them. CDR3 residues: CASSPRTGNTIYF. The CDR3 DNA is TGCGCCAGCAGCCCTAGGACTGGAAACACCATATATTTT.

The chain joins TRBV7-9 to TRBJ2-3; the D is unclear. V was shortened by 1 base and J by 4 bases, with 9 bases between the two germline ends. Germline V gene sequence: CDR1 SEHNR, CDR2 FQNEAQ (reference sequence). The CDR3 totals 14 residues. The CDR3 bases are TGTGCCAGCAGCTTAGTGGAGCTCTCAGATACGCAGTATTTT. Translating gives CASSLVELSDTQYF.

This chain links TRBV6-5 with TRBJ1-1, with 7 positions matching TRBD1. Germline CDR1 MNHEY, CDR2 SVGAGI. The CDR3 loop spans 16 amino acids. V lost 4 bases and J lost 6; bases outside the gene matches: 14. The CDR3: CASSSRSGQSSSEAFF. In DNA form, the CDR3 reads TGTGCCAGCAGTTCGCGGTCGGGACAGAGCTCCTCTGAAGCTTTCTTT.

The chain employs TRBV10-1 and TRBJ2-3; TRBD1 agrees at 8 bases. The CDR3 totals 14 residues. Germline V lookup: CDR1 WNHNN, CDR2 SYGVQD (reference sequence). After removal of 4 bases from V and 4 bases from J, the junction contained 4 bases not matched to a gene. The DNA of the CDR3 is TGCGCCAGCAGTGGTACACAGGGGGCAGATACGCAGTATTTT. Translated, it gives CASSGTQGADTQYF.

The rearrangement uses TRBV11-2 and TRBJ2-2, with TRBD2 as a possible D gene (5 bases). Germline CDR1 is SGHAT and CDR2 is FQNNGV. This CDR3 is 15 amino acids long. Trimming shortened V by 5 bases and J by 6 bases, and 16 bases separated the two germline ends. In nucleotides, the CDR3 is TGTGCCAGCAGCCTAGGGAGCGGTCACGCCGGGGAGCTGTTTTTT. It specifies CASSLGSGHAGELFF.

The V and J genes are TRBV9 and TRBJ1-3, with 10 bases aligning to TRBD1. The CDR3 is made up of 16 amino acids. The ends lost 2 bases at V and 14 bases at J; junction bases unmatched: 16. Germline V gives CDR1 SGDLS, CDR2 YYNGEE. The CDR3 DNA reads TGTGCCAGCAGCGTTCTTTCGGGACAGGGGATATCTTCCGTATATTTT. Translated, it gives CASSVLSGQGISSVYF. The full variable domain, completed using reference TRBV9 and TRBJ1-3, is DSGVTQTPKHLITATGQRVTLRCSPRSGDLSVYWYQQSLDQGLQFLIQYYNGEERAKGNILERFSAQQFPDLHSELNLSSLELGDSALYFCASSVLSGQGISSVYFGEGSWLTVV.

The count of this clone is one. This chain connects TRBV18 to TRBJ1-4; weak D call: TRBD1 (5 bases). From germline, CDR1 is KGHSH and CDR2 LQKENI. Trimming removed 3 bases from V and 6 bases from J, with 8 bases in between. The CDR3 covers 13 residues. This CDR3 is CASSPVRDEKLFF. The CDR3 region has the DNA TGTGCCAGCTCACCGGTCAGGGATGAAAAACTGTTTTTT.

The chain employs TRBV12-3 or TRBV12-4 and TRBJ1-1; D may be TRBD1 (5 bases). Trimming left V 2 bases short and J 6 bases short, with 7 bases between. This CDR3 spans 12 amino acids. The CDR3 is CASSLPGAEAFF. The CDR3 nucleotides are TGTGCCAGCAGTTTACCGGGGGCTGAAGCTTTCTTT.

The chain combines TRBV11-3 with TRBJ2-1; perhaps TRBD2 as D (7 bases). V was clipped by 6 bases and J by 9 bases, with 15 bases between them. CDR3 length: 13 amino acids. CDR1 is SGHNT and CDR2 is YENEEA in the germline V gene. CDR3 protein: CASSLRGAVEQFF. The CDR3 nucleotides are TGTGCCAGCAGTCTACGGGGGGCGGTTGAGCAGTTCTTC.